The present TCR beta chain was sequenced within a study of blood T cell repertoires in COVID-19. For the study at large: T cells, B-cell-depleted T cells, or PBMCs supplied cDNA or gDNA.

Trimming cost V 0 bases and J 8 bases, with 13 bases left between them. CDR3 length: 14 amino acids. Germline CDR1 and CDR2: GTSNPN and SVGIG (reference sequence). Original processing methods: Amplification of reference gene primers provided the estimated nucleated cell counts. The method was immunoSEQ multiplex PCR; TCRdb's version includes in-frame clones alone and lacks a portion of them. V, J and clone size reflect that table, while D and trimming were determined from the DNA. The data show tens of thousands of clones, about 80% seen once. The chain combines TRBV30 with TRBJ1-4, with D possibly TRBD1 on 6 matching bases. The receptor was isolated from a man between 65 and 85 years old with active or convalescent COVID-19. The specimen was peripheral blood. This CDR3 is CAWSVTGSKEKLFF. In DNA form, the CDR3 reads TGTGCCTGGAGTGTTACAGGGAGTAAAGAAAAACTGTTTTTT.